The 8 T cell receptor beta chains in this list originate from one sample, sequenced in a study of T cell clones after liver transplantation. The table came from immunoSEQ multiplex PCR; TCRdb's copy has only in-frame clones and leaves some out. This sample has around 51,000 clones, with 85% to 90% found just once. The material sequenced was CD8+ T cells from blood, taken 12 months after liver transplant. These TCRs come from a human patient who received a liver transplant. Some T cells may be graft donor cells.

V gene TRBV14 combines with J gene TRBJ2-1; 10 nucleotides align to TRBD2. CDR1 and CDR2 from the germline V gene are SGHDN and FVKESK. The CDR3 runs to 15 residues. V shed 4 bases, J shed 4 bases, and the junction held 4 bases outside the gene matches. As DNA, the CDR3 is TGTGCCAGCAGCCGGCTAGCGGGAGCGTACAATGAGCAGTTCTTC. Translated: CASSRLAGAYNEQFF.

The count of this clone is one. This rearrangement joins TRBV6-1 to TRBJ1-5; D gene ambiguous. V was cut by 1 base and J by 0 bases, with 7 bases left in between. Germline V gene lookup returns CDR1 MNHNS and CDR2 SASEGT. The CDR3 has 15 residues. The CDR3 protein is CASSEDPYSNQPQHF. CDR3 in DNA: TGTGCCAGCAGTGAAGATCCCTATAGCAATCAGCCCCAGCATTTT.

This chain links TRBV18 with TRBJ2-3; no firm D call. There are 14 residues in the CDR3. Deletions cut 0 bases from V and 3 bases from J, with 7 bases between. CDR1 and CDR2 (germline): KGHSH, LQKENI. DNA for the CDR3: TGTGCCAGCTCACCACCGGTGAGGACAGATACGCAGTATTTT. It encodes CASSPPVRTDTQYF.

The CDR3 DNA is TGTGCCAGCAGTTACTTGACGGCGTACAATGAGCAGTTCTTC. This gives the protein CASSYLTAYNEQFF. The J gene is TRBJ2-1, the V gene TRBV6-6; no definite D call. The V and J ends lost 1 base and 4 bases respectively, with 8 bases between them. Germline-derived CDR1 and CDR2 are MNHNY and SVGAGI (reference sequence). The CDR3 covers 14 residues.

The rearrangement links TRBV15 to TRBJ2-7; weak D call: TRBD1 (5 bases). Germline values: CDR1 LNHNV, CDR2 YYDKDF (reference sequence). The CDR3 is 14 residues long. V was shortened by 5 bases and J by 2 bases, with 13 bases between the two germline ends. In DNA form, the CDR3 reads TGTGCCACCAGCTCCAGCAGCAGGGCCTACGAGCAGTACTTC. This translates into CATSSSSRAYEQYF. The full variable domain, completed using reference TRBV15 and TRBJ2-7, is DAMVIQNPRYQVTQFGKPVTLSCSQTLNHNVMYWYQQKSSQAPKLLFHYYDKDFNNEADTPDNFQSRRPNTSFCFLDIRSPGLGDTAMYLCATSSSSRAYEQYFGPGTRLTVT.

V is TRBV9 and J is TRBJ2-5; the D gene is possibly TRBD2 (5 bases). The germline V gene has CDR1 SGDLS and CDR2 YYNGEE. This CDR3 has 15 amino acids. V was pared by 0 bases and J by 5 bases, with 14 bases between. The CDR3 DNA reads TGTGCCAGCAGCGTAGCGGGCGGGCCCTGGGAGACCCAGTACTTC. Translation: CASSVAGGPWETQYF.

V usage is TRBV18 and J usage is TRBJ2-2; 8 nucleotides line up with TRBD1. Trimming removed 3 bases from V and 0 bases from J; junction bases left unmatched: 6. CDR1 KGHSH and CDR2 LQKENI come from the germline V gene. The CDR3 has 17 amino acids. The CDR3 DNA follows: TGTGCCAGCTCACCTCGTGGGACAGGTACGAACACCGGGGAGCTGTTTTTT. The encoded protein is CASSPRGTGTNTGELFF.

The chain employs TRBV28 and TRBJ2-7; perhaps D is TRBD1 or TRBD2 (5 bases each). V was cut by 10 bases and J by 7 bases, with 20 bases left in between. Germline CDR1 reads MDHEN; CDR2 reads SYDVKM. This CDR3 contains 13 residues. The CDR3 DNA is TGTGCCACCAATTGGGACCATTCGCGAGAGCAGTACTTC. Its translation: CATNWDHSREQYF.